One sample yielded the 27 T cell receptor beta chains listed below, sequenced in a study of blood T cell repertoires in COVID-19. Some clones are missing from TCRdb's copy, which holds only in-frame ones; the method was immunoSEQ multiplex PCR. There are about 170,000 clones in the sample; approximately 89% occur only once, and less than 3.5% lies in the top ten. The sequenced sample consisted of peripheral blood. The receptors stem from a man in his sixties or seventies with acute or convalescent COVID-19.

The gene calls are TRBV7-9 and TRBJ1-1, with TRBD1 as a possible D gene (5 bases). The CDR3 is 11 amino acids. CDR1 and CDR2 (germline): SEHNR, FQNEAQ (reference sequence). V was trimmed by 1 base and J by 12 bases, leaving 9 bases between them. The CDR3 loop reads CASSLGQGTFF. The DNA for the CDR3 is TGTGCCAGCAGCTTAGGGCAGGGAACTTTCTTT.

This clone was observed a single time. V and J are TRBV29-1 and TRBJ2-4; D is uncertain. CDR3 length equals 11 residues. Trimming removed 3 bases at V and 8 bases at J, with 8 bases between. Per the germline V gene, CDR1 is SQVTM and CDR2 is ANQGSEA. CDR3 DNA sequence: TGCAGCGTTGAGATTTCGGACATTCAGTACTTC. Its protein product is CSVEISDIQYF.

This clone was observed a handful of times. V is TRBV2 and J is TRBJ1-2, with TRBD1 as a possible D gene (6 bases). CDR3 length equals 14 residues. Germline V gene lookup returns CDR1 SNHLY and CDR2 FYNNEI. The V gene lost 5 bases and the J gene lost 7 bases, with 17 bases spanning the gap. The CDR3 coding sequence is TGTGCCAGCAGTCCCTTGGGGGGGGCGGGTGGCTACACCTTC. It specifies CASSPLGGAGGYTF.

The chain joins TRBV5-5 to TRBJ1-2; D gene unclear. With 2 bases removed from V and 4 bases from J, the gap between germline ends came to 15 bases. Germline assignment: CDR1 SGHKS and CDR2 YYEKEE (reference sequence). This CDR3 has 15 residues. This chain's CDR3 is CASSLALDFSYGYTF. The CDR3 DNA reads TGTGCCAGCAGCTTAGCCCTTGATTTCTCCTATGGCTACACCTTC.

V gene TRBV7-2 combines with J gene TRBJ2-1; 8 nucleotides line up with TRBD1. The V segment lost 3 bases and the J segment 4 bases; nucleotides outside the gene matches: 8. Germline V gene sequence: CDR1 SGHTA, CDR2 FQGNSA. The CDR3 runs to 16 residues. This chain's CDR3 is CASSFRLGTGYNEQFF. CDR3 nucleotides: TGTGCCAGCAGCTTTAGGTTAGGGACAGGTTACAATGAGCAGTTCTTC.

CDR3 coding DNA: TGTGCCAGCAGGACCGGGGGTAAAGGCTACACCTTC. Translation: CASRTGGKGYTF. The chain couples TRBV27 to TRBJ1-2; perhaps TRBD1 as D (5 bases). V lost 6 bases and J 8 bases, leaving 13 bases between the germline ends. The CDR3 extends over 12 amino acids. Germline V gene data show CDR1 as MNHEY and CDR2 as SMNVEV (reference sequence).

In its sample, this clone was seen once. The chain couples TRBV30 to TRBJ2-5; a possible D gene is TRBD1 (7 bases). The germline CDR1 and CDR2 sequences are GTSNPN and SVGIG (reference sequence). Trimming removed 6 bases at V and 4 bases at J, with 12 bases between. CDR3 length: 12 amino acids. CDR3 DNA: TGTGCCTGTCAGGGGGGAATAGAGACCCAGTACTTC. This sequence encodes CACQGGIETQYF.

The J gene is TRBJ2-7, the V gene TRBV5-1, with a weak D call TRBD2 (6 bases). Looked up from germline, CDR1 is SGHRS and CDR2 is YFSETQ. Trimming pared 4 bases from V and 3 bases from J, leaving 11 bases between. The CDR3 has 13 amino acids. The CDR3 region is CASSTGSGYEQYF. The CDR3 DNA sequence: TGCGCCAGCAGCACCGGGAGTGGCTACGAGCAGTACTTC.

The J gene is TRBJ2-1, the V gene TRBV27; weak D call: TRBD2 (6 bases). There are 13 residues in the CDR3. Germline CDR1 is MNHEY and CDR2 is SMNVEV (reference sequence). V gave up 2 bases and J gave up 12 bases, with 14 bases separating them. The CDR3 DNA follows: TGTGCCAGCAGTTTAAGGGCGGGAAGGCGGCAGTTCTTC. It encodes CASSLRAGRRQFF.

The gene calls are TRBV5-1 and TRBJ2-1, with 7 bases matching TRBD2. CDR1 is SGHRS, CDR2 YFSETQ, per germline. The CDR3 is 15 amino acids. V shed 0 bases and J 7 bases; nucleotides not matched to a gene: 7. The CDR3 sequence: CASSLVAGEGNEQFF. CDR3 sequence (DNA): TGCGCCAGCAGCTTGGTGGCGGGAGAAGGGAATGAGCAGTTCTTC.

This chain's CDR3 is CASSPPEQPQHF. The CDR3 DNA reads as TGTGCCAGCAGTCCCCCGGAGCAGCCCCAGCATTTT. The chain uses TRBV28 and TRBJ1-5; unclear D gene. Trimming took 5 bases from V and 7 from J, leaving 9 bases between them. CDR1 and CDR2 (germline): MDHEN, SYDVKM. The CDR3 length is 12 residues.

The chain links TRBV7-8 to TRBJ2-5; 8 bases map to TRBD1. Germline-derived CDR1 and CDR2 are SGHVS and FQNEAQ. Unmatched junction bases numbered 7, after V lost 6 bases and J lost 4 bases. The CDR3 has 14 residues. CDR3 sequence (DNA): TGTGCCAGCAGACCCAGGGGGCGCGGAGAGACCCAGTACTTC. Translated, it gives CASRPRGRGETQYF.

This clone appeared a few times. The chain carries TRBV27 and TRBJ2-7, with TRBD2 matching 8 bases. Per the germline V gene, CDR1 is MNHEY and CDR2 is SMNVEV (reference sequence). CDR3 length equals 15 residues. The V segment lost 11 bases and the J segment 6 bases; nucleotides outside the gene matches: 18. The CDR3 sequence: CAGPAGGPPRREQYF. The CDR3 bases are TGTGCCGGACCTGCGGGGGGTCCTCCTCGGCGCGAGCAGTACTTC.

The CDR3 nucleotides are TGCGCCAGCAGTCAAGACAGGGAAACTGAAGCTTTCTTT. It codes for CASSQDRETEAFF. The rearrangement uses TRBV5-1 and TRBJ1-1; TRBD1 matches 7 bases. Germline-derived CDR1 and CDR2 are SGHRS and YFSETQ. The CDR3 has 13 amino acids. J was trimmed by 5 bases and V by 5 bases; bases with no gene match: 6.

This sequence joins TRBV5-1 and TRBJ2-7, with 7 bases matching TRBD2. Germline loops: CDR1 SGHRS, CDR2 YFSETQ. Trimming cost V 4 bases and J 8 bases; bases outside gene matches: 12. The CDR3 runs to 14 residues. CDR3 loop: CASSAGGGDQKQYF. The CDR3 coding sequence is TGCGCCAGCAGCGCCGGGGGAGGGGATCAAAAGCAGTACTTC. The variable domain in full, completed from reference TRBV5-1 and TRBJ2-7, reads KAGVTQTPRYLIKTRGQQVTLSCSPISGHRSVSWYQQTPGQGLQFLFEYFSETQRNKGNFPGRFSGRQFSNSRSEMNVSTLELGDSALYLCASSAGGGDQKQYFGPGTRLTVT.

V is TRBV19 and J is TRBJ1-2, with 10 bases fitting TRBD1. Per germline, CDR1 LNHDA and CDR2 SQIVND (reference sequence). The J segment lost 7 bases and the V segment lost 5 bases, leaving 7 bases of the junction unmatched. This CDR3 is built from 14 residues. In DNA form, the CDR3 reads TGTGCCAGTAGTCAGACAGGGGGCGCAGGTGGCTACACCTTC. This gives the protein CASSQTGGAGGYTF.

CDR3 in DNA: TGTGCCAGCAGCGGCCTAGGGGGCCTGGGGGAAAAACTGTTTTTT. Its protein product is CASSGLGGLGEKLFF. The V and J genes are TRBV5-5 and TRBJ1-4; 7 bases are shared with TRBD1. V lost 4 bases, J lost 8 bases, and 11 bases stayed unmatched. There are 15 residues in the CDR3. Germline V gene lookup returns CDR1 SGHKS and CDR2 YYEKEE (reference sequence).

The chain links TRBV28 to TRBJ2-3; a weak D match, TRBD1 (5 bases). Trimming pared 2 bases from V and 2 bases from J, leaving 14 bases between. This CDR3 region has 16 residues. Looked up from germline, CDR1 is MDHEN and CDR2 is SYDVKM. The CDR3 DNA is TGTGCCAGCAGTTTAGGAGCGACAGTTCTCACAGATACGCAGTATTTT. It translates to CASSLGATVLTDTQYF.

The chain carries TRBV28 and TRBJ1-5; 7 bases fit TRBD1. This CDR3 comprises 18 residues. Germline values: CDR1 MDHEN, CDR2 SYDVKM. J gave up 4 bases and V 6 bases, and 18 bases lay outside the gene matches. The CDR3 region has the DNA TGTGCCAGCAGGGAGGAGGGACAGAAAATTTTGCTTAATCAGCCCCAGCATTTT. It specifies CASREEGQKILLNQPQHF.

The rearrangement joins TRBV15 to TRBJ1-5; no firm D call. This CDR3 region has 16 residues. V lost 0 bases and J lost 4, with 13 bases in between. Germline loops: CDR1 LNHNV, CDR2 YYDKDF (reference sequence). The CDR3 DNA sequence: TGTGCCACCAGCAGAGATGCTATGAGGGTTAATCAGCCCCAGCATTTT. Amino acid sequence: CATSRDAMRVNQPQHF.

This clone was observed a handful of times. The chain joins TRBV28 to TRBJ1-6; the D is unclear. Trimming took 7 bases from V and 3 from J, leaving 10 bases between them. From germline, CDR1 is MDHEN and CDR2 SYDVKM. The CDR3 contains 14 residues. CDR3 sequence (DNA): TGTGCCAGCACCCTTCTAATCTATAATTCACCCCTCCACTTT. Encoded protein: CASTLLIYNSPLHF.

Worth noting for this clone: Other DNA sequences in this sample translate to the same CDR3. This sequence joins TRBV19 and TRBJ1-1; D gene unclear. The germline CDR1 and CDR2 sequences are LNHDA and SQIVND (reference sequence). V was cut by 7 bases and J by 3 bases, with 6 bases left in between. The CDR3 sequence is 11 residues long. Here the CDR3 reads CASTGYTEAFF. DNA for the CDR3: TGTGCCAGTACCGGGTACACTGAAGCTTTCTTT.

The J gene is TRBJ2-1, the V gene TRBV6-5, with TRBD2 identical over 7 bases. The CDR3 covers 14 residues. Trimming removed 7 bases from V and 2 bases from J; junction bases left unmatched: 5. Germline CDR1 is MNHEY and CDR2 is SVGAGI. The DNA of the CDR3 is TGTGCCAGCATAAGCGGGAACCCCTACAATGAGCAGTTCTTC. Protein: CASISGNPYNEQFF.

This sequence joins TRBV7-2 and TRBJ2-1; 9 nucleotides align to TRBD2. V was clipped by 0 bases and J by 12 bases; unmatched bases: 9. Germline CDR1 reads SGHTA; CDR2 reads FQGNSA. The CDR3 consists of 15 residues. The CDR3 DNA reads TGTGCCAGCAGCTTAGCCACCGGGACTAGCTCCCCGCAGTTCTTC. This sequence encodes CASSLATGTSSPQFF.

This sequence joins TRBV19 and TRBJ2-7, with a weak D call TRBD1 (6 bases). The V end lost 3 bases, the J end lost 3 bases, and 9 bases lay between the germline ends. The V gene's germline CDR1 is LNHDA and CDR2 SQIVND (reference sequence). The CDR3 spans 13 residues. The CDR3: CASSMGRGYEQYF. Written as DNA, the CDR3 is TGTGCCAGTAGTATGGGCAGGGGCTACGAGCAGTACTTC. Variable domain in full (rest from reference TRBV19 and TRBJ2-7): DGGITQSPKYLFRKEGQNVTLSCEQNLNHDAMYWYRQDPGQGLRLIYYSQIVNDFQKGDIAEGYSVSREKKESFPLTVTSAQKNPTAFYLCASSMGRGYEQYFGPGTRLTVT.

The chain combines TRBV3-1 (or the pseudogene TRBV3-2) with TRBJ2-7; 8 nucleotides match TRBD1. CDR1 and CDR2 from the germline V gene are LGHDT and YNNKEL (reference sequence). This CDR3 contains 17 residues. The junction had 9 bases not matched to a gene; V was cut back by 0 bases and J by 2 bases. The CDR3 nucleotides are TGTGCCAGCAGCCAAGACCCTCCCGCGACAGGGGCCTACGAGCAGTACTTC. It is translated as CASSQDPPATGAYEQYF.

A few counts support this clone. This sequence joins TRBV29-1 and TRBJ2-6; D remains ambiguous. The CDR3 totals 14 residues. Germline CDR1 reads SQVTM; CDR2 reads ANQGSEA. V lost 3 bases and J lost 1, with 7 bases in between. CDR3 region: CSVDGSSGANVLTF. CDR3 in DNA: TGCAGCGTTGACGGGTCTTCTGGGGCCAACGTCCTGACTTTC.